This T cell receptor beta chain was obtained from a study of blood T cell repertoires in COVID-19. Study-level information: Acute-phase and convalescent COVID-19 samples originated in the United States, Italy and Spain. T cells, B-cell-depleted T cells, or PBMCs supplied cDNA or gDNA.

CDR3 length equals 14 residues. Germline V gene data show CDR1 as MDHEN and CDR2 as SYDVKM. Unmatched junction bases numbered 7, after V lost 5 bases and J lost 5 bases. In the source study's methods: Amplification of reference gene primers was used by the study to estimate nucleated cell counts. Method: immunoSEQ multiplex PCR; TCRdb's copy keeps in-frame clones and lacks some. The V and J calls and the clone size are those of that table, but D and trimming were determined from the DNA. The repertoire consists of about 150,000 clones, with around nine tenths occurring once and the leading ten covering less than 6.5%. This clone came up once. In the same sample, other DNA sequences code for this CDR3.

The sequence was collected from a human donor in a cohort sampled during active COVID-19. Sequenced material: peripheral blood. The chain combines TRBV28 with TRBJ2-7; 9 bases agree with TRBD2. CDR3 nucleotide sequence: TGTGCCAGCAGTCTCACTAGCGGGTCCCACGAGCAGTACTTC. The encoded protein is CASSLTSGSHEQYF.